This passage covers 15 T cell receptor beta chains from one sample sequenced in a study of blood T cell repertoires in COVID-19. Measured with immunoSEQ multiplex PCR; TCRdb has only the in-frame clones, and not every one. The data contain 220,000 or so clones, around 91% of them singletons. Material: PBMCs or T cells enriched from blood (not recorded which). These receptors were taken from a man aged 30 to 39 who had been exposed to COVID-19.

The rearrangement uses TRBV6-5 and TRBJ2-7, with D uncertain. Germline CDR1 is MNHEY and CDR2 is SVGAGI. The CDR3 has 13 residues. V was shortened by 2 bases and J by 4 bases, with 9 bases between the two germline ends. The CDR3 DNA sequence: TGTGCCAGCAGTTACCGCGGAGCTTACGAGCAGTACTTC. Encoded protein: CASSYRGAYEQYF.

The CDR3 protein is CASSEGRGPDEQYF. DNA of the CDR3: TGTGCCAGCAGCGAAGGGAGGGGCCCCGACGAGCAGTACTTC. The chain combines TRBV3-1 (or the pseudogene TRBV3-2) with TRBJ2-7; 7 bases match TRBD2. CDR1 and CDR2 from the germline V gene are LGHDT and YNNKEL (reference sequence). V lost 5 bases and J lost 5; bases outside the gene matches: 9. This CDR3 contains 14 residues.

This chain uses TRBV9 with TRBJ2-1, with 9 nucleotides matching TRBD2. With 1 base clipped from V and 3 bases from J, the junction kept 5 bases outside the gene matches. The CDR3 has 16 amino acids. In germline, CDR1 is SGDLS, CDR2 YYNGEE. CDR3 DNA: TGTGCCAGCAGCGTACGGGGAGCGGGGGGCTACAATGAGCAGTTCTTC. This encodes CASSVRGAGGYNEQFF.

The chain couples TRBV5-5 to TRBJ1-5, with D possibly TRBD1 on 6 matching bases. CDR3 size: 14 residues. Per the germline V gene, CDR1 is SGHKS and CDR2 is YYEKEE (reference sequence). Trimming removed 3 bases from V and 8 bases from J, with 15 bases in between. The CDR3 sequence is CASSSTGKWEPQHF. The CDR3 region has the DNA TGTGCCAGCAGCTCAACAGGGAAGTGGGAGCCCCAGCATTTT.

The chain employs TRBV6-5 and TRBJ1-2; D is perhaps TRBD1 (5 bases). V was clipped by 4 bases and J by 7 bases, with 10 bases between them. The CDR3 covers 12 residues. Germline CDR1 MNHEY, CDR2 SVGAGI. The CDR3 sequence is CASSSQGLGYTF. The CDR3 DNA sequence: TGTGCCAGCAGTTCCCAGGGCCTTGGCTACACCTTC.

This chain joins TRBV4-3 and TRBJ1-2; tentatively, D is TRBD1 (6 bases). This CDR3 is built from 19 residues. From germline, CDR1 is LGHNA and CDR2 YSLEER. The V end was cut by 0 bases, the J end by 1 base, with 21 bases between. CDR3 amino acids: CASSQDLRGGATFNYGYTF. The DNA of the CDR3 is TGCGCCAGCAGCCAAGATCTGCGCGGGGGGGCGACATTTAACTATGGCTACACCTTC.

The rearrangement links TRBV18 to TRBJ1-2, with D unclear. The germline CDR1 and CDR2 sequences are KGHSH and LQKENI. This CDR3 has 15 amino acids. The V gene lost 0 bases and the J gene lost 8 bases, with 16 bases spanning the gap. The chain's CDR3 is CASSPPLGLEFGYTF. CDR3 in DNA: TGTGCCAGCTCACCACCGCTCGGGTTGGAATTCGGCTACACCTTC.

This clone was seen more than once but under ten times. V and J are TRBV10-2 and TRBJ2-2; 9 positions match TRBD1. The CDR3 has 17 residues. Trimming at V came to 2 bases and at J to 4 bases, leaving 8 bases not matched to a gene. Germline CDR1 is WSHSY and CDR2 is SAAADI. The DNA for the CDR3 is TGCGCCAGCAGTGAGCCAGGGACAGGGAGGGGCACCGGGGAGCTGTTTTTT. It specifies CASSEPGTGRGTGELFF.

The chain uses TRBV18 and TRBJ2-1; D gene ambiguous. Germline V CDR1 and CDR2: KGHSH, LQKENI. V was pared by 2 bases and J by 10 bases, with 6 bases between. The CDR3 length is 11 residues. This CDR3 reads CASSPGVEQFF. The CDR3 region has the DNA TGTGCCAGCTCACCAGGAGTCGAGCAGTTCTTC.

V is TRBV11-3 and J is TRBJ2-1, with D tentatively TRBD1 (5 bases). The length of the CDR3 is 16 residues. V was shortened by 5 bases and J by 0 bases, with 14 bases between the two germline ends. The germline gives CDR1 SGHNT, CDR2 YENEEA. The CDR3 coding sequence is TGTGCCAGCAGCCCCTACAGGACCAGCTCCTACAATGAGCAGTTCTTC. It translates to CASSPYRTSSYNEQFF.

The chain has TRBV19 and TRBJ2-2; 11 bases fit TRBD1. Germline CDR1 reads LNHDA; CDR2 reads SQIVND (reference sequence). The J segment lost 4 bases and the V segment lost 8 bases, leaving 6 bases of the junction unmatched. The CDR3 covers 15 residues. CDR3 loop: CASHRDRGTTGELFF. CDR3 DNA sequence: TGTGCCAGTCACCGGGACAGGGGGACCACCGGGGAGCTGTTTTTT.

V is TRBV7-8 and J is TRBJ1-1; D is unclear. The CDR3 spans 11 residues. Trimming left V 5 bases short and J 10 bases short, with 11 bases between. Germline assignment: CDR1 SGHVS and CDR2 FQNEAQ. DNA of the CDR3: TGTGCCAGCAGCCCTGGACTTCTAGCTTTCTTT. It codes for CASSPGLLAFF.

The gene calls are TRBV19 and TRBJ1-4, with a possible D match to TRBD1 (6 bases). The germline V gene encodes CDR1 LNHDA and CDR2 SQIVND (reference sequence). Trimming took 5 bases from V and 6 from J, leaving 16 bases between them. CDR3 length: 15 residues. DNA of the CDR3: TGTGCCAGTAGTGTACTTAGGGGGTTTCATGAAAAACTGTTTTTT. Translating gives CASSVLRGFHEKLFF.

V usage is TRBV13 and J usage is TRBJ2-3, with D unresolved. This CDR3 region has 13 residues. V was cut by 0 bases and J by 4 bases, with 5 bases left in between. CDR1 and CDR2 from the germline V gene are PRHDT and FYEKMQ (reference sequence). CDR3 nucleotides: TGTGCCAGCAGCTTAGGGAGCGCAGATACGCAGTATTTT. Its protein product is CASSLGSADTQYF.

As DNA, the CDR3 is TGCGCCAGCAGCTTGGCGACAGGCCTAGAGACCCAGTACTTC. It is translated as CASSLATGLETQYF. The gene calls are TRBV5-1 and TRBJ2-5; D perhaps matches TRBD1 (6 bases). The V end was cut by 0 bases, the J end by 4 bases, with 10 bases between. CDR1 SGHRS and CDR2 YFSETQ come from the germline V gene. The CDR3 runs 14 residues.